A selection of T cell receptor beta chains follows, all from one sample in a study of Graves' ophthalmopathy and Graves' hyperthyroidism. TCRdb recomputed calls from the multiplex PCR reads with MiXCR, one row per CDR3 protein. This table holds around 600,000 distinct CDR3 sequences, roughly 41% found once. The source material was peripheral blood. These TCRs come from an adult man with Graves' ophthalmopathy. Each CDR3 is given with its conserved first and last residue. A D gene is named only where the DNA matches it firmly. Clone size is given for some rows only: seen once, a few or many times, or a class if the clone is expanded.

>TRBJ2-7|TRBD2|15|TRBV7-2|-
CASSLSLAGLTAQYF
TGTGCCAGCAGCTTAAGCCTAGCGGGACTTACTGCGCAGTACTTC
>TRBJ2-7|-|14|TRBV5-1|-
CASSQGRGYYEQYF
TGCGCCAGCAGCCAAGGACGGGGGTACTACGAGCAGTACTTC
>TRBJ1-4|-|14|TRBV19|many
CASNPQGVVEKLFF
TGTGCCAGTAATCCCCAGGGAGTTGTTGAAAAACTGTTTTTT
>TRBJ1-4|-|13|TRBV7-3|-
CASSSEAGEKLFF
TGTGCCAGCAGCTCAGAGGCAGGGGAAAAACTGTTTTTT
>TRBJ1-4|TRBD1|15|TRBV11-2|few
CASSSIRGRGEKLFF
TGTGCCAGCAGCTCAATCAGGGGGCGGGGTGAAAAACTGTTTTTT
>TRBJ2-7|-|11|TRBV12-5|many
CASGLVGEQYF
TGTGCTAGTGGTTTGGTTGGGGAGCAGTACTTC
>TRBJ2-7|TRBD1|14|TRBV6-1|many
CASSRTGLTYEQYF
TGTGCCAGCAGTCGGACAGGGCTGACCTACGAGCAGTACTTC
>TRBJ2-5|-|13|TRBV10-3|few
CASIQPFQETQYF
TGTGCCAGCATCCAACCTTTTCAAGAGACCCAGTACTTC
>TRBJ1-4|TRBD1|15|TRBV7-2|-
CASSLMTGQGEKLFF
TGTGCCAGCAGCTTGATGACGGGACAGGGTGAAAAACTGTTTTTT
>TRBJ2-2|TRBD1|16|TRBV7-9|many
CASSSKRTGGTGELFF
TGTGCCAGCAGCTCCAAGCGGACAGGGGGCACCGGGGAGCTGTTTTTT
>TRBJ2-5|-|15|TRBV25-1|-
CASTLEAGKSETQYF
TGTGCCAGCACCCTGGAGGCGGGGAAGTCGGAGACCCAGTACTTC
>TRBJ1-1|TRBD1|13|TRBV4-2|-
CASSQTGDSEAFF
TGTGCCAGCAGCCAGACAGGGGATTCTGAAGCTTTCTTT
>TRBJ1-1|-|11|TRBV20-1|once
CSASQSYEAFF
TGCAGTGCTAGCCAGTCGTATGAAGCTTTCTTT
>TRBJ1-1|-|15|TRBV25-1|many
CASSESAQPNTEAFF
TGTGCCAGCAGTGAATCTGCACAGCCGAACACTGAAGCTTTCTTT
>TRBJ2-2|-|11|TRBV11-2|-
CAWSNTGELFF
TGTGCCTGGAGTAACACCGGGGAGCTGTTTTTT
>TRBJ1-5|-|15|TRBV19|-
CASSLPGTGNQPQHF
TGTGCCAGTAGTCTCCCAGGGACGGGCAATCAGCCCCAGCATTTT
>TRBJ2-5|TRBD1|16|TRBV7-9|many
CASRPTGTGAGETQYF
TGTGCCAGCAGACCAACCGGGACAGGCGCAGGGGAGACCCAGTACTTC
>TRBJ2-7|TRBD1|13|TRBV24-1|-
CATGEPTGVEQYF
TGTGCCACCGGTGAGCCAACAGGGGTCGAGCAGTACTTC